The clone carrying this T cell receptor (beta chain) was recorded at least ten times. No antigen is known for it. There were TCR beta CDR3 regions amplified from RNA transcripts. Using the HTBI primer set, a first-round RT-PCR was run on the TCR CDR3. One entry per CDR3 protein, called by TCRdb with MiXCR from the multiplex PCR reads. The table has 75,000 to 100,000 distinct CDR3 sequences, around 40% seen once. Exclusion criteria comprised uncontrolled infection, other autoimmune disease, pregnancy or lactation. The data were obtained in a study of T cells in Graves' hyperthyroidism and ophthalmopathy. Study outcomes and limitations: Most expanded thyroid clonotypes above 0.001 recurred in blood.

Deletions cut 8 bases from V and 4 bases from J, with 9 bases between. This CDR3 is 13 amino acids long. Germline CDR1 and CDR2: MNHNY and SVGAGI (reference sequence). The chain employs TRBV6-6 and TRBJ2-6; D remains ambiguous. The receptor's source is a woman aged 25-40 years with Graves' hyperthyroidism. Sample: peripheral blood or thyroid tissue (not recorded which). The CDR3 sequence: CASRRFGANVLTF. DNA of the CDR3: TGTGCCAGCCGACGTTTCGGGGCCAACGTCCTGACTTTC.